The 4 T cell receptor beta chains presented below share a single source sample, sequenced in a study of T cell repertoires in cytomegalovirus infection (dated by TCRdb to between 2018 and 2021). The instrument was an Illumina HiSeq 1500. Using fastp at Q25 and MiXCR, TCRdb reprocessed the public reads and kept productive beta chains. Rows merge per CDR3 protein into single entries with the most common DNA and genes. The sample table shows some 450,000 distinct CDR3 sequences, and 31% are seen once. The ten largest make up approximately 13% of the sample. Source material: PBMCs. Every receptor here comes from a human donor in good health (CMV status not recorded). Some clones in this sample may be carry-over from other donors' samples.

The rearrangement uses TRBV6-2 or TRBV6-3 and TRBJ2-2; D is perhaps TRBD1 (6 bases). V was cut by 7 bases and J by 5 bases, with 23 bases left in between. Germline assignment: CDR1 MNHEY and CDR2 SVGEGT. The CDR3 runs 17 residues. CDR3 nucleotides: TGTGCCAGCACCGCCCATAAGGACAGAGGGAAAACCGGGGAGCTGTTTTTT. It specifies CASTAHKDRGKTGELFF.

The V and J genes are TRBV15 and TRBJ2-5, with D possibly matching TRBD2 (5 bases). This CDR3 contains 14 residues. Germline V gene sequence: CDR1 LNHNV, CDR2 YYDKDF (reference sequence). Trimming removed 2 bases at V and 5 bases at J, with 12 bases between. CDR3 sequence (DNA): TGTGCCACCAGCAGACCAACTAGGAAGGAGACCCAGTACTTC. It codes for CATSRPTRKETQYF. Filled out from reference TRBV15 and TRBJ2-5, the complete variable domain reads DAMVIQNPRYQVTQFGKPVTLSCSQTLNHNVMYWYQQKSSQAPKLLFHYYDKDFNNEADTPDNFQSRRPNTSFCFLDIRSPGLGDTAMYLCATSRPTRKETQYFGPGTRLLVL.

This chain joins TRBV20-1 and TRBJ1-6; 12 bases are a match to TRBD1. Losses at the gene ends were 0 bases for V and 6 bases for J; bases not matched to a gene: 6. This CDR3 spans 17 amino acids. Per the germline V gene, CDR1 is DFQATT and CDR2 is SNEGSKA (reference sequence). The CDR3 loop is CSARDQGDRGPNSPLHF. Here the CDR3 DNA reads TGCAGTGCTAGAGACCAAGGGGACAGGGGGCCTAATTCACCCCTCCACTTT.

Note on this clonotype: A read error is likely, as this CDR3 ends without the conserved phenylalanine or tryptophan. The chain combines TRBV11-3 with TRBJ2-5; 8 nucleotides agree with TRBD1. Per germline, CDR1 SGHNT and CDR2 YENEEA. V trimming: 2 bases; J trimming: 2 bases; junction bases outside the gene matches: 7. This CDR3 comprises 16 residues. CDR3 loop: CASSLTGTGLQETQYL. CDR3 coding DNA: TGTGCCAGCAGCTTAACCGGGACAGGTTTACAAGAGACCCAGTACTTA.